These 2 T cell receptor beta chains were sequenced from one sample in a study of T cell responses to AZD1222 COVID-19 vaccine (dated by TCRdb to the early 2020s). The intended sense of this specimen's time point label: baseline before first vaccination. To prepare the library, the immunoSEQ multiplex PCR assay was applied. The clones in this table, taken by TCRdb from immuneACCESS, are in-frame only. Not every clone is retained; where verified, under half of the shortfall comes from an unresolved V gene, and the cause of the rest is unknown. For this sample there are roughly 97,000 clones; over 75% appear just once. The ten largest clones capture roughly 3% of the sample. The source was peripheral blood, collected on day 0 of AZD1222 vaccination. The receptors stem from an adult in good health.

The rearrangement joins TRBV30 to TRBJ2-5, with 10 bases aligning to TRBD1. The CDR3 is 13 amino acids. V was pared by 8 bases and J by 5 bases, with 8 bases of the junction left unmatched. The germline CDR1 and CDR2 sequences are GTSNPN and SVGIG (reference sequence). CDR3 protein: CAARQGASETQYF. CDR3 DNA sequence: TGTGCCGCTAGACAGGGGGCATCGGAGACCCAGTACTTC.

The chain has TRBV6-5 and TRBJ1-1; D is unresolved. V was trimmed by 6 bases and J by 3 bases, leaving 11 bases between them. CDR3 length: 13 amino acids. The germline gives CDR1 MNHEY, CDR2 SVGAGI. The CDR3 loop is CASSLEADTEAFF. Here the CDR3 DNA reads TGTGCCAGCAGCCTCGAGGCGGACACTGAAGCTTTCTTT.